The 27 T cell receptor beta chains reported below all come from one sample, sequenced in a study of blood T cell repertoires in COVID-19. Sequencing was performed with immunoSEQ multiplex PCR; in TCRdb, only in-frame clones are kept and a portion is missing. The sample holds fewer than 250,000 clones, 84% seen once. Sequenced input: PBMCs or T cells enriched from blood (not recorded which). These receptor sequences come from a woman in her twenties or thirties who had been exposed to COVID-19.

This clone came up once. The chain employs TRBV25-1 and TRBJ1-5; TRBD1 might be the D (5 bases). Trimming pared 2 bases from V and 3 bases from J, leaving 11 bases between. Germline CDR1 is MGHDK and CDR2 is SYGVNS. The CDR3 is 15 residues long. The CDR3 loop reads CASSENGAANQPQHF. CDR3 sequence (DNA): TGTGCCAGCAGTGAAAATGGGGCGGCCAATCAGCCCCAGCATTTT.

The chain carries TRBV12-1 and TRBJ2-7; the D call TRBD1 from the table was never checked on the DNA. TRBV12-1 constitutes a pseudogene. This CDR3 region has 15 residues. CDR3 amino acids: CASSLGQGASYEQYF. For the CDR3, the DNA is TGTGCCAGCAGCTTGGGACAGGGGGCATCCTACGAGCAGTACTTC.

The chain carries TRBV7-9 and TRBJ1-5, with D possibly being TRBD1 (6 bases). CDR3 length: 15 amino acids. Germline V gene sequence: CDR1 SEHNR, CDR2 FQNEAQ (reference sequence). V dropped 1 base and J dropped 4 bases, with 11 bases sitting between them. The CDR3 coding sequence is TGTGCCAGCAGCTTAGGACCAGGGGATAATCAGCCCCAGCATTTT. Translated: CASSLGPGDNQPQHF.

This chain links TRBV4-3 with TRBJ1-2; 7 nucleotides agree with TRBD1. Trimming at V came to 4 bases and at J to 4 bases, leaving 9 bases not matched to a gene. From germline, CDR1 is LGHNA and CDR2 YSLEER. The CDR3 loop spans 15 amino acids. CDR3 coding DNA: TGCGCCAGCAGCCCCCAAACAGGGGACGGCTATGGCTACACCTTC. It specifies CASSPQTGDGYGYTF.

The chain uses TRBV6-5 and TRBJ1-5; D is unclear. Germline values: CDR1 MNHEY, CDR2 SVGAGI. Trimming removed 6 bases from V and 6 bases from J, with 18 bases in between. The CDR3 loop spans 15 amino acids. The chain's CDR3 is CASRQERVGPQPQHF. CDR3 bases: TGTGCCAGCAGACAAGAGAGGGTGGGTCCTCAGCCCCAGCATTTT.

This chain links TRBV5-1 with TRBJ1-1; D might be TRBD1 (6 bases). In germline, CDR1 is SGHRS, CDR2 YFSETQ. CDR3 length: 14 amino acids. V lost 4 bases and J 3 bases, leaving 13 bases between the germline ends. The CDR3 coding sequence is TGCGCCAGCAGCAGCGACAGGATGGACACTGAAGCTTTCTTT. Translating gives CASSSDRMDTEAFF.

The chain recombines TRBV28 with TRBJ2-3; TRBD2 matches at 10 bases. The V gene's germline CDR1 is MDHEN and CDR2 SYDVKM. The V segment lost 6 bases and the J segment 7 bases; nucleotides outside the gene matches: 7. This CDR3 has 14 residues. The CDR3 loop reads CASRQAGGRNTQYF. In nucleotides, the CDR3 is TGTGCCAGCAGACAAGCGGGGGGGCGGAATACGCAGTATTTT. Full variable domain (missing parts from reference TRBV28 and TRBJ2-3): DVKVTQSSRYLVKRTGEKVFLECVQDMDHENMFWYRQDPGLGLRLIYFSYDVKMKEKGDIPEGYSVSREKKERFSLILESASTNQTSMYLCASRQAGGRNTQYFGPGTRLTVL.

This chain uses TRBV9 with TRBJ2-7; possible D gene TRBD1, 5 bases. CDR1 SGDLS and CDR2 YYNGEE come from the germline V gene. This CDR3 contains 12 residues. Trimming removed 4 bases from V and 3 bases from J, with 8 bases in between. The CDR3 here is CASSLTDYEQYF. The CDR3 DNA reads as TGTGCCAGCAGCCTGACAGACTACGAGCAGTACTTC.

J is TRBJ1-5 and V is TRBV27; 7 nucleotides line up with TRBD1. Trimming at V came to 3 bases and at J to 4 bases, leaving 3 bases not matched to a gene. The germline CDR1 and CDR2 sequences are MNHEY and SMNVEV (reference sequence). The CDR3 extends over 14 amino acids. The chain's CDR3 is CASSLGRGNQPQHF. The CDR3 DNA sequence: TGTGCCAGCAGTTTGGGCAGGGGGAATCAGCCCCAGCATTTT.

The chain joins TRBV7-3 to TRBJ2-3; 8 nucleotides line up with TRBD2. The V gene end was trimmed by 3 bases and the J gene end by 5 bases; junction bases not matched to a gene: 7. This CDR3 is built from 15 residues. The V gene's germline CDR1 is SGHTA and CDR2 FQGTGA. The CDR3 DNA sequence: TGTGCCAGCAGCTTTCGGGGGGGCCAAGGAGATACGCAGTATTTT. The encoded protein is CASSFRGGQGDTQYF. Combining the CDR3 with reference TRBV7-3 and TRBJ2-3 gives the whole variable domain GAGVSQTPSNKVTEKGKYVELRCDPISGHTALYWYRQSLGQGPEFLIYFQGTGAADDSGLPNDRFFAVRPEGSVSTLKIQRTERGDSAVYLCASSFRGGQGDTQYFGPGTRLTVL.

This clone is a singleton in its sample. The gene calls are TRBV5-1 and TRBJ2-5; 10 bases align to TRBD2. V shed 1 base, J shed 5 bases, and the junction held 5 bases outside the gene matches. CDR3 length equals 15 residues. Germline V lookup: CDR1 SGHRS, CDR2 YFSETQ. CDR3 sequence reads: CASSLILAGDETQYF. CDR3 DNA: TGCGCCAGCAGCTTGATCCTAGCGGGGGATGAGACCCAGTACTTC.

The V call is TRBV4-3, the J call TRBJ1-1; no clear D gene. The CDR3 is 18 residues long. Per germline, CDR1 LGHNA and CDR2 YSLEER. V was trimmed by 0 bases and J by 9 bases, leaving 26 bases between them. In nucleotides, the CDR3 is TGCGCCAGCAGCCAAGATAGGAGCTCGGTGGGAGTAAAGGGAAAAGCTTTCTTT. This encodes CASSQDRSSVGVKGKAFF.

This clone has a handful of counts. As DNA, the CDR3 is TGTGCCCACTACTCGCAGGGTGAAACTCACGAGCAGTACTTC. Amino acids: CAHYSQGETHEQYF. The rearrangement joins TRBV24-1 to TRBJ2-7; a weak D match, TRBD1 (5 bases). The CDR3 runs 14 residues. The V gene's germline CDR1 is KGHDR and CDR2 SFDVKD. The V end was cut by 12 bases, the J end by 5 bases, with 22 bases between.

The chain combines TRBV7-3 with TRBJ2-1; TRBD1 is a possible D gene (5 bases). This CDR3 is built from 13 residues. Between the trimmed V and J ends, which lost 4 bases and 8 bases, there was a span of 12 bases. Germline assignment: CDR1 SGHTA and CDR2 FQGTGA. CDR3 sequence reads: CASSSGPRDEQFF. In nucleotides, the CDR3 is TGTGCCAGCAGCTCCGGGCCCAGGGATGAGCAGTTCTTC.

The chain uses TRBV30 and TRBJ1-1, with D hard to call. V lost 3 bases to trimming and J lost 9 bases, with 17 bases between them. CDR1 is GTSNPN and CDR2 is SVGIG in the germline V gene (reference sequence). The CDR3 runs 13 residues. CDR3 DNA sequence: TGTGCCTGGAGCGCCAATGTACAGCAGCAAGCTTTCTTT. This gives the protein CAWSANVQQQAFF.

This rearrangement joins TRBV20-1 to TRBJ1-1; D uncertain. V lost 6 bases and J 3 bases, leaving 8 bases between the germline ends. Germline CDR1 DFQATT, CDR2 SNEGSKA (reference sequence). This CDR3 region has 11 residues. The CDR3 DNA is TGCAGTGCAGAGGCGGACACTGAAGCTTTCTTT. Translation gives CSAEADTEAFF.

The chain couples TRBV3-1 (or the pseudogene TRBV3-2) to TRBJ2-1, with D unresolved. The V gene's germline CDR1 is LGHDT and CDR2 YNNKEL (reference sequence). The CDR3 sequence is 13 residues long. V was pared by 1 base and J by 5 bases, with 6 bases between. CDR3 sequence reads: CASSQVPNNEQFF. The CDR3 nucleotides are TGTGCCAGCAGCCAAGTTCCTAACAATGAGCAGTTCTTC.

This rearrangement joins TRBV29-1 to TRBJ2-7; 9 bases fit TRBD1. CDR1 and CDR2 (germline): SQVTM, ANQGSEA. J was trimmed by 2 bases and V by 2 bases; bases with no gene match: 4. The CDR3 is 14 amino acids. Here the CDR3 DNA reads TGCAGCGTTGAACCCGGGACAGGGACCTACGAGCAGTACTTC. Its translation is CSVEPGTGTYEQYF.

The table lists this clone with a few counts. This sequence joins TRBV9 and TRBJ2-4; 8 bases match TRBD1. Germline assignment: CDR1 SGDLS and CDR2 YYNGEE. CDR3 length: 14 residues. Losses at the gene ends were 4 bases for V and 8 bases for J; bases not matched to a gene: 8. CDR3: CASSFGQGTDIQYF. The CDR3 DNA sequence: TGTGCCAGCAGCTTCGGACAGGGTACGGACATTCAGTACTTC.

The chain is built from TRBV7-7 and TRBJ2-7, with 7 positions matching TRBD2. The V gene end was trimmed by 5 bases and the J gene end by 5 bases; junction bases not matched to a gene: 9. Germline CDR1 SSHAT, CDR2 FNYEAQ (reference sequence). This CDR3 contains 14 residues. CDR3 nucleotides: TGTGCCAGCAGCACGAGCGGGGTGAACAACGAGCAGTACTTC. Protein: CASSTSGVNNEQYF.

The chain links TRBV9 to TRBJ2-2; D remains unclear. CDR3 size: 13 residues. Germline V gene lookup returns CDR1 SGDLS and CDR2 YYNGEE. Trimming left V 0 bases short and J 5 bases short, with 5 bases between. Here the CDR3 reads CASSVVATGELFF. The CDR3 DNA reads TGTGCCAGCAGCGTAGTGGCTACCGGGGAGCTGTTTTTT. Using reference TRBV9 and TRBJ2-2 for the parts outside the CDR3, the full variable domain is DSGVTQTPKHLITATGQRVTLRCSPRSGDLSVYWYQQSLDQGLQFLIQYYNGEERAKGNILERFSAQQFPDLHSELNLSSLELGDSALYFCASSVVATGELFFGEGSRLTVL.

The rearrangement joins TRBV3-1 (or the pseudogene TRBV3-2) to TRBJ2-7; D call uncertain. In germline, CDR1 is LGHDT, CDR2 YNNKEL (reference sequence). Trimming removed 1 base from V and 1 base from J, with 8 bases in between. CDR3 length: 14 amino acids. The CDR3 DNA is TGTGCCAGCAGCCAAGTAGCAATTTCCTACGAGCAGTACTTC. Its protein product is CASSQVAISYEQYF.

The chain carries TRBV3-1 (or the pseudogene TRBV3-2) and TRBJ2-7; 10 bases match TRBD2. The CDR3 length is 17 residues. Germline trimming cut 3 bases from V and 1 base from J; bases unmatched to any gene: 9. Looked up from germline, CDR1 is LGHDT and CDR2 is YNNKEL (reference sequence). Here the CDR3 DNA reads TGTGCCAGCAGCCAGAAGGTTAGCGGGGGGAAGTCCTACGAGCAGTACTTC. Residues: CASSQKVSGGKSYEQYF.

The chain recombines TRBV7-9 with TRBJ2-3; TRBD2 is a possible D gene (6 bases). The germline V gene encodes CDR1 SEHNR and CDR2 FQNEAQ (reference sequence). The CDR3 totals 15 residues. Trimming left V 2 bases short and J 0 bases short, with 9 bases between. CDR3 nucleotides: TGTGCCAGCAGCTTAATTAGCGGAAGCACAGATACGCAGTATTTT. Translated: CASSLISGSTDTQYF. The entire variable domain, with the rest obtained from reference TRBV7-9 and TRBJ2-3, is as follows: DTGVSQNPRHKITKRGQNVTFRCDPISEHNRLYWYRQTLGQGPEFLTYFQNEAQLEKSRLLSDRFSAERPKGSFSTLEIQRTEQGDSAMYLCASSLISGSTDTQYFGPGTRLTVL.

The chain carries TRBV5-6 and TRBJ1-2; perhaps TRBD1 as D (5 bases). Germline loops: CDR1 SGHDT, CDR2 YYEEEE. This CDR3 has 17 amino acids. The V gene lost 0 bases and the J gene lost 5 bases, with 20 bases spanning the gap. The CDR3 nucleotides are TGTGCCAGCAGCTTGGCCTGGTATGGGGGGGAATTGTATGGCTACACCTTC. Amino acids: CASSLAWYGGELYGYTF.

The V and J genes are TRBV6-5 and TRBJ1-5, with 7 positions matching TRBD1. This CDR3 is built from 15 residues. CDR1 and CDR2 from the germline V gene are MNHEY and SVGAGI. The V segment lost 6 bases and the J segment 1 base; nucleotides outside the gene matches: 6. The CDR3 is CASRPPGGSNQPQHF. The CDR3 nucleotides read TGTGCCAGCAGACCACCAGGGGGAAGCAATCAGCCCCAGCATTTT.

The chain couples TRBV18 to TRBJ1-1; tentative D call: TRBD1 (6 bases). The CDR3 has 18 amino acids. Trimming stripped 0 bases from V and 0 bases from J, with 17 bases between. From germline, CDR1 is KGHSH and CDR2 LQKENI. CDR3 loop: CASSPPLRDTSMNTEAFF. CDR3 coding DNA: TGTGCCAGCTCACCACCGTTAAGGGACACAAGCATGAACACTGAAGCTTTCTTT.